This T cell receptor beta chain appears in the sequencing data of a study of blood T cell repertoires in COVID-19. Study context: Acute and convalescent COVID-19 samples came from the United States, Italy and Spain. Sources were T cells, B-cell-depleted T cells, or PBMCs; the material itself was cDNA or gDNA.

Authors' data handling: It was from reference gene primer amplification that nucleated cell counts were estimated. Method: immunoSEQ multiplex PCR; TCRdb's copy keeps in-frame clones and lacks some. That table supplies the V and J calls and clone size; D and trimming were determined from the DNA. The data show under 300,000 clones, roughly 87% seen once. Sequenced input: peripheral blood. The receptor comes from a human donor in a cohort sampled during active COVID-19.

CDR3 region: CASSLEQGTQYF. The CDR3 coding sequence is TGTGCCAGCAGCTTAGAACAGGGAACGCAGTATTTT. The chain has TRBV7-9 and TRBJ2-3; TRBD1 might be the D (6 bases). CDR1 is SEHNR, CDR2 FQNEAQ, per germline (reference sequence). The CDR3 is made up of 12 amino acids. The V and J ends lost 1 base and 9 bases respectively, with 8 bases between them.